The 18 T cell receptor beta chains reported below all come from one sample, sequenced in a study of Ad26.COV2.S vaccination and SARS-CoV-2 variants (dated by TCRdb to the early 2020s). The treatment or condition label of this sample denotes: some 19 received Ad26.COV2.S at low or high dose, single or two shots; roughly five received placebo; per-sample allocation not given. For vaccine and placebo recipients, repertoires were sequenced using samples collected on day 63 after the first injection. Library construction relied on the immunoSEQ multiplex PCR assay. What TCRdb holds here is the immuneACCESS table cut down to in-frame rearrangements. Part of the clones is not present; checked against another copy, under half of the missing clones reflect an unresolved V gene, and the others are unexplained. This sample has just under 250,000 clones in its table, and more than 75% of those were observed once. Around 10% of the sample is in the top ten clones.

This specimen consisted of peripheral blood, obtained in a trial of Ad26.COV2.S vaccine versus placebo. The source of these receptors is a person between 18 and 65 years old who received the Ad26.COV2.S COVID-19 vaccine or a placebo.

This sequence joins TRBV30 and TRBJ1-1, with D hard to call. Trimming stripped 0 bases from V and 2 bases from J, with 7 bases between. Germline loops: CDR1 GTSNPN, CDR2 SVGIG (reference sequence). CDR3 size: 13 residues. The CDR3, as DNA: TGTGCCTGGAGTGTAATATCCAACACTGAAGCTTTCTTT. Translation: CAWSVISNTEAFF.

The J gene is TRBJ2-7, the V gene TRBV5-4; tentative D call: TRBD1 (5 bases). Germline V CDR1 and CDR2: SGHNT, YYREEE (reference sequence). The CDR3 is 14 residues long. Trimming stripped 4 bases from V and 2 bases from J, with 13 bases between. The DNA of the CDR3 is TGTGCCAGCAGCCCCAAGGGGTCTCCCTACGAGCAGTACTTC. It specifies CASSPKGSPYEQYF.

The genes are TRBV7-9 and TRBJ1-4; D may be TRBD1 (5 bases). The ends were cut back, 5 bases at V and 8 bases at J, with 18 bases in the middle. The germline CDR1 and CDR2 sequences are SEHNR and FQNEAQ (reference sequence). This CDR3 region has 15 residues. For the CDR3, the DNA is TGTGCCAGCAGCCGACCAGGGATCCGGACCGAAAAACTGTTTTTT. It is translated as CASSRPGIRTEKLFF.

The chain is built from TRBV6-2 or TRBV6-3 and TRBJ2-7, with no clear D. With 4 bases removed from V and 7 bases from J, the gap between germline ends came to 11 bases. Germline-derived CDR1 and CDR2 are MNHEY and SVGEGT. There are 12 residues in the CDR3. CDR3 in amino acids: CASSFGFREQYF. The CDR3, as DNA: TGTGCCAGCAGTTTCGGGTTCCGGGAGCAGTACTTC.

The rearrangement uses TRBV4-1 and TRBJ2-3, with 8 bases matching TRBD2. CDR1 and CDR2 (germline): MGHRA, YSYEKL. The CDR3 has 17 residues. Unmatched junction bases numbered 6, after V lost 1 base and J lost 0 bases. The CDR3 DNA sequence: TGCGCCAGCAGCCAAGTGGTAGCGGGATTTAGCACAGATACGCAGTATTTT. It is translated as CASSQVVAGFSTDTQYF.

The rearrangement joins TRBV5-4 to TRBJ2-1, with TRBD2 matching over 10 bases. The CDR3 loop spans 15 amino acids. The V gene's germline CDR1 is SGHNT and CDR2 YYREEE (reference sequence). The V gene end was trimmed by 4 bases and the J gene end by 3 bases; junction bases not matched to a gene: 4. The CDR3: CASSHGTSDYNEQFF. The CDR3 DNA follows: TGTGCCAGCAGCCACGGGACTAGCGACTACAATGAGCAGTTCTTC. Full variable domain (outside the CDR3, taken from reference TRBV5-4 and TRBJ2-1): ETGVTQSPTHLIKTRGQQVTLRCSSQSGHNTVSWYQQALGQGPQFIFQYYREEENGRGNFPPRFSGLQFPNYSSELNVNALELDDSALYLCASSHGTSDYNEQFFGPGTRLTVL.

J is TRBJ2-3 and V is TRBV4-3; D possibly corresponds to TRBD1 (5 bases). The ends were cut back, 3 bases at V and 0 bases at J, with 13 bases in the middle. The CDR3 has 16 residues. The germline CDR1 and CDR2 sequences are LGHNA and YSLEER. This CDR3 reads CASSQIRVVSTDTQYF. As DNA, the CDR3 is TGCGCCAGCAGCCAGATCAGGGTAGTAAGCACAGATACGCAGTATTTT.

The chain links TRBV4-3 to TRBJ2-7, with 7 bases aligning to TRBD2. In germline, CDR1 is LGHNA, CDR2 YSLEER. CDR3 length equals 15 residues. J lost 4 bases, V lost 5 bases, and 11 bases had no gene match. CDR3 region: CASSYGSSGAYEQYF. In DNA form, the CDR3 reads TGCGCCAGCAGCTATGGATCCAGCGGGGCTTACGAGCAGTACTTC.

The chain employs TRBV28 and TRBJ1-2; tentatively, D is TRBD1 (5 bases). The CDR3 runs 15 residues. Trimming cost V 2 bases and J 3 bases, with 13 bases left between them. Germline CDR1 and CDR2: MDHEN and SYDVKM. CDR3 DNA sequence: TGTGCCAGCAGTTTAGTCCAGGGTAGTTACTATGGCTACACCTTC. It translates to CASSLVQGSYYGYTF.

J is TRBJ2-7 and V is TRBV2, with a tentative D call TRBD2 (6 bases). Germline CDR1 SNHLY, CDR2 FYNNEI. V was shortened by 7 bases and J by 3 bases, with 19 bases between the two germline ends. This CDR3 has 15 amino acids. Here the CDR3 reads CASTLAPSAYYEQYF. CDR3 coding DNA: TGTGCCAGCACCCTAGCGCCCAGCGCCTACTACGAGCAGTACTTC.

This sequence joins TRBV19 and TRBJ2-6; D possibly corresponds to TRBD2 (5 bases). This CDR3 is 17 amino acids long. Per germline, CDR1 LNHDA and CDR2 SQIVND (reference sequence). Trimming stripped 6 bases from V and 2 bases from J, with 17 bases between. CDR3 DNA sequence: TGTGCCAGTAGGGCCAAGATCGCGGGTCCTGGGGCCAACGTCCTGACTTTC. It is translated as CASRAKIAGPGANVLTF.

The chain links TRBV4-3 to TRBJ2-7; 8 positions agree with TRBD1. V was clipped by 1 base and J by 5 bases; unmatched bases: 4. The CDR3 spans 14 residues. Germline assignment: CDR1 LGHNA and CDR2 YSLEER. CDR3 amino acids: CASSQVQGGHEQYF. For the CDR3, the DNA is TGCGCCAGCAGCCAAGTACAGGGGGGCCACGAGCAGTACTTC.

The V call is TRBV6-6, the J call TRBJ2-3; 10 positions match TRBD1. Looked up from germline, CDR1 is MNHNY and CDR2 is SVGAGI (reference sequence). The CDR3 contains 14 residues. Trimming took 10 bases from V and 8 from J; bases not matched to a gene: 12. The CDR3 region is CATSDRGGGGTQYF. The CDR3 nucleotides are TGTGCCACCTCGGACAGGGGGGGAGGGGGTACGCAGTATTTT.

J is TRBJ1-6 and V is TRBV7-6; the D gene is possibly TRBD1 (5 bases). Germline CDR1 SGHVS, CDR2 FNYEAQ. Between the trimmed V and J ends, which lost 6 bases and 7 bases, there was a span of 16 bases. This CDR3 region has 15 residues. CDR3 DNA: TGTGCCAGCAGAGCTCAAGGGACGGAGAATTCACCCCTCCACTTT. Its translation is CASRAQGTENSPLHF. Looking up the rest from reference TRBV7-6 and TRBJ1-6 gives the full variable domain: GAGVSQSPRYKVTKRGQDVALRCDPISGHVSLYWYRQALGQGPEFLTYFNYEAQQDKSGLPNDRFSAERPEGSISTLTIQRTEQRDSAMYRCASRAQGTENSPLHFGNGTRLTVT.

This clone was detected only once. The CDR3 region is CASSPASYSGNTIYF. In nucleotides, the CDR3 is TGTGCCAGCAGCCCCGCGAGTTACTCTGGAAACACCATATATTTT. V gene TRBV9 combines with J gene TRBJ1-3; D call uncertain. The germline V gene encodes CDR1 SGDLS and CDR2 YYNGEE. The CDR3 contains 15 residues. Trimming removed 4 bases from V and 0 bases from J, with 11 bases in between.

The chain carries TRBV24-1 and TRBJ2-5; 9 bases map to TRBD2. The CDR3 runs to 16 residues. Germline CDR1 KGHDR, CDR2 SFDVKD. J gave up 5 bases and V 1 base, and 7 bases lay outside the gene matches. The CDR3, as DNA: TGTGCCACCAGTGATTTAGGCGGGGGGGTTCGGGAGACCCAGTACTTC. Amino acid sequence: CATSDLGGGVRETQYF.

This chain links TRBV7-2 with TRBJ2-2; maybe TRBD1 (7 bases). CDR3 size: 19 residues. Germline CDR1 and CDR2: SGHTA and FQGNSA. V was pared by 1 base and J by 0 bases, with 18 bases between. In nucleotides, the CDR3 is TGTGCCAGCAGCTTAGGTTTCCTAGGGGGGACAGCGAACACCGGGGAGCTGTTTTTT. Residues: CASSLGFLGGTANTGELFF.

The chain is built from TRBV28 and TRBJ2-2; the D gene is possibly TRBD2 (5 bases). This CDR3 spans 13 amino acids. Trimming removed 11 bases at V and 1 base at J, with 11 bases between. From germline, CDR1 is MDHEN and CDR2 SYDVKM. In DNA, the CDR3 is TGTGCCGCGGGCCAGAGGAACACCGGGGAGCTGTTTTTT. It translates to CAAGQRNTGELFF.